This TCR beta chain was recovered during a study of beta chain features in type 1 diabetes. Regarding the study as a whole: More deletions and fewer insertions at VDJ junctions were seen in type 1 diabetes patients.

This clone has a handful of counts. What it binds is not known. J gave up 7 bases and V 7 bases, and 5 bases lay outside the gene matches. The CDR3 consists of 13 residues. The germline CDR1 and CDR2 sequences are WSHSY and SAAADI. The isolated RNA, all of it, was reverse transcribed, so expressed TCRB transcripts were what got sequenced. Repertoires were generated with immunoSEQ multiplex PCR, while TCRdb's copy carries only in-frame clones and drops some. The sample holds fewer than 400,000 clones, 7.5% to 9% seen once. This rearrangement joins TRBV10-2 to TRBJ1-2; 11 bases fit TRBD1. The sequence was obtained from a woman between 18 and 30 years old in good health. The specimen sequenced was central memory CD4+ T cells from blood. The CDR3 region is CASTSGTGGGYTF. CDR3 DNA sequence: TGCGCCAGCACCAGTGGGACAGGGGGTGGCTACACCTTC.